This paragraph reports one T cell receptor (beta chain). It lacks a known antigen. No base-level quality is on record; no much larger clone is a single base apart. The data belong to a study of T-cell reconstitution after alpha-beta-depleted transplantation in children (dated by TCRdb to 2016 to 2017). Regarding the complete study: T-cell immune reconstitution after TCRalphabeta/CD19-depleted allogeneic hematopoietic cell transplantation in children was quantitatively tracked in the study by means of TCR repertoire profiling.

The method was PCR. Sequencing instrument: Illumina HiSeq 2500. Molecular barcoding was employed in the preparation of TCR libraries, with unique molecular identifiers being used to normalize TCRbeta repertoire quantification. TCRdb ran its own pipeline on the public reads, namely fastp trimming at Q25 and MiXCR clone calling, and kept in-frame beta chains. Identical CDR3 protein sequences are pooled into one entry, listed with their most common genes and DNA. The sample has some 460,000 distinct CDR3 sequences on record, under 20% of them singletons. The top ten hold 25% to 35% of the sample. On the study overall, not on this receptor specifically: In some patients, high TCRbeta diversity at day 60 was attributed to recipient T cells and intrathymic progenitors that had survived conditioning. The apparently early recovery of alphabetaT-cell counts about two months after transplant reportedly depended on only several hundred rapidly expanded clones that came from non-depleted graft cells. Hyperexpanded clone frequencies declined over subsequent months; after one year, T-cell counts and TCRbeta diversity were mostly attributed to newly produced T cells.

The treatment or condition label, as the study defines it: allogeneic hematopoietic cell transplantation with graft depleted of TCRalphabeta T cells and CD19 B cells. The transplant recipients were children given TCRalphabeta/CD19-depleted allogeneic hematopoietic cell grafts. The receptor's source is a boy younger than two who had a stem cell transplant for Wiskott-Aldrich syndrome, so the T cells may come from the graft donor. The source was PBMCs, mostly from graft donor cells, collected 360 days after TCRalphabeta/CD19-depleted stem cell transplant.

The CDR3 region: CASSLSGEDTQYF. At the DNA level, the sequence is TGTGCCAGCAGTTTATCAGGGGAAGATACGCAGTATTTT. The sequence joins TRBV12-3 or TRBV12-4 to TRBJ2-3; 6 matching bases give a weak D call of TRBD1. Between the V and J ends, shortened by 2 bases and 5 bases respectively, the junction contains 8 bases. Inclusive of the bounding cysteine and phenylalanine, the CDR3 is 13 residues long. Solely the CDR3 DNA is kept, with 39 bases framed from the first base.